This entry features one TCR beta chain sequence. Its antigen remains undetermined. Within one base of it there is no much larger clone, and no base qualities were kept. The data were obtained in a study of cytomegalovirus exposure and HLA in healthy donors (dated by TCRdb to the late 2010s). Regarding the research as a whole: An earlier analysis of some 620 of the donors reported around 280 Gb of sequence data and 95 million to 130 million unique TCR beta sequences obtained from around 170 million T cells. About 300 gigabases of sequencing data and approximately 93 million unique TCR sequences were included in an early release covering about 700 HLA-typed donors. Of the 300 to 500 genotyped donors, less than 85% were placed in the genetic ancestry cluster associated with self-reported Caucasian donors. The aim of the study was to test whether cataloging public T cell receptors could identify signatures of past pathogen exposure. The study used immunosequencing to profile the T cell repertoires of 670 or so subjects and linked those repertoires to cytomegalovirus serostatus. Besides the first cohort of around 670 subjects, a separate validation cohort made up of about 120 different subjects was used. To predict cytomegalovirus infection status, the study brought together high-throughput TCR immunosequencing, statistical association of individual TCRs with disease status, and machine learning. A later analysis re-analyzed previously published TCR beta repertoires from 666 donors and added high-resolution HLA genotyping to study TCR occurrence patterns. Rather than using new phenotypic data, the later analysis identified candidate immune exposures from TCR beta sequences and from how often those sequences occurred across donors. In an earlier analysis of roughly 600 of the donors, high-throughput TCR beta sequencing was used to judge whether each TCR beta V gene segment behaved as functional or pseudogenic. Donor age, sex, ethnicity and CMV serostatus were collected together with the repertoire data. In a later genetic analysis, genome-wide SNP genotypes for about three fifths of the 666 donors were used, and that subset was treated as a discovery cohort. All discovery cohort repertoires had been generated on a single sequencing platform. HLA typing covered class I and class II loci at four-digit resolution. Typing coverage varied by locus: about 620-630 donors for A, B, C, DRB1 and DQB1; approximately 500 for DQA1; approximately 610 for DPA1; 400 to 480 for DPB1. Several DR-DQ haplotypes were treated as single units for association and clustering because of strong linkage in the cohort. On average, 235,054 unique TCR beta nucleotide sequences were sequenced per donor among roughly 430 genotyped donors of the cohort, with roughly 18% of those sequences being non-productive. Broader findings and caveats from the paper: Several of the top co-occurrence clusters appeared to be linked to parvovirus B19, influenza, CMV and Epstein-Barr virus, according to a later analysis. In this cohort, only TCR beta chains were sequenced, and detectable features were limited by the absence of alpha or paired-chain data. Because the 87-base-pair reads could not distinguish some IMGT-functional V segments, including TRBV6-2 and TRBV6-3, those segments were excluded. Linkage disequilibrium might explain the correlated functional status among segregating V segments, but an unknown experimental factor could not be excluded. It was suggested by the authors that the approach could potentially be generalized to other disease states and immunological phenotypes. The study gave a list of 150 to 200 TCR beta chains associated with cytomegalovirus. Broadly in line with IMGT annotations, most TCR beta V segments showed up in productive rearrangements about 87% or about 30% of the time in an earlier analysis of several hundred of the donors. According to a later analysis, TCR association rates differed among HLA loci, with DRB1 alleles showing the most associated TCRs and HLA-C alleles showing the fewest. The presence/absence analyses assumed that sequencing depth was roughly uniform across donors, and that assumption may not be true. In a later analysis, HLA-associated TCR beta chains showed more clonal expansion and lower generation probabilities than non-associated chains that were equally common. In a later analysis, some 17,000 TCR beta sequences were associated with specific HLA alleles at a false discovery rate of 0.05. According to a later genetic analysis, donors in an Asian-associated ancestry cluster had fewer N-insertions in productive TCRs than the approximately 700-donor mean. Most TCR sequences were observed very rarely across donors, whereas some public TCRs were present in many individuals. A few of the identified cytomegalovirus-associated TCR beta chains were confirmed in vitro to be specific for cytomegalovirus antigens. Around 16 rarely observed V segments, including chromosome 9 orphons, were excluded from the earlier analysis of some 590 of the donors because counts were too low. According to a later analysis, most CMV-associated TCR beta chains appeared to be HLA-restricted, and the HLA associations seemed to be driven largely by CMV exposure. The only immune exposure information available for the cohort was CMV serostatus. HLA typing was unavailable for some donors at each locus, so association tests used only the typed subset. A further reported finding was that TCR beta sequences accurately predicted the HLA-A and HLA-B alleles for most subjects in the first cohort. Strong co-occurrence of HLA alleles, especially DR and DQ, made assigning TCR associations to individual alleles difficult. An association between a missense DCLRE1C variant and V-gene and J-gene trimming of TCR beta chains was found in a later genetic analysis and replicated in an independent cohort. In both the original and validation cohorts, the classifier was reported to diagnose cytomegalovirus status with high specificity and sensitivity. A cluster of highly shared sequence variants was judged likely to represent a technical artifact of the sequencing pipeline.

In total, approximately 610 healthy bone marrow donors made up the cohort. Cohort members were all nominally healthy when sampled, although unrecorded immune exposures were likely present. The donor tested CMV seropositive, placing the donor among the approximately 290 seropositive members of the cohort. A peripheral blood sample was provided by each donor, and peripheral blood mononuclear cells were used for TCR beta sequencing. Genomic DNA extraction from the blood cell samples was performed with the Qiagen DNeasy Blood Extraction Kit. Per the germline V gene (reference sequence), GTSNPN is the CDR1 and SVGIG is the CDR2. V has 3 bases trimmed and J has 1 base trimmed; junction bases matching no gene number 4. The CDR3, cysteine through phenylalanine, is 14 amino acids long. Only the CDR3 portion is preserved as DNA: 42 bases, with reading frame beginning at the first base. Libraries were built with the immunoSEQ multiplex PCR assay. For the multiplex PCR, a mixture combining 60 forward primers for TCR Vbeta segments and 13 reverse primers for TCR Jbeta segments was used. The CDR3 region of rearranged TCR beta genes was amplified from genomic DNA with a multiplex PCR assay. On the Illumina HiSeq System, the amplified TCR beta libraries were sequenced as 87-base-pair reads. In the authors' own workflow: A later analysis tallied 75 million to 85 million unique TCR beta chains across the 700 or so repertoires, and some 12 million of those chains were shared by two or more donors. Raw reads were error-corrected and collapsed into unique sequences with a nearest-neighbor algorithm that merged closely related sequences to remove PCR and sequencing errors. To assign V, D and J gene segments, CDR3 sequences were aligned to IMGT reference sequences. Each retained sequence needed at least a six-nucleotide match to both a V gene segment and a J gene segment. Rearrangements were called productive when the CDR3 lacked stop codons and stayed in frame with V and J; all others were non-productive. Following IMGT convention, CDR3 was defined as the stretch from the second conserved V-encoded cysteine to the conserved J-encoded phenylalanine. Sequences without an unambiguous match to a single V gene segment were excluded from the earlier analysis of several hundred of the donors. An earlier analysis of 500 to 700 of the donors classified V segments as functional when productive rearrangements were above 56.7% and as segregating when the standard deviation between donors was above 5%. To diagnose cytomegalovirus status from the catalog of TCR beta chain sequences, a statistical classification framework was built. In a later analysis, TCR nucleotide sequences were compared against IMGT/GENE-DB human TR gene sequences so that V and J genes could be assigned. The TCRdist pipeline was used in a later analysis to assign CDR3 sequences and most-parsimonious VDJ recombination scenarios. In a later analysis, each TCR beta chain was defined by its CDR3 amino acid sequence together with its V-gene family, and reads lacking a unique V-gene family were excluded. As a way to deal with suspected cross-contamination and a sequencing artifact, a later analysis dropped nearly 600 nucleotide sequences that were highly shared and had low generation probability. In a later analysis, a clonal expansion index was calculated for each public chain from normalized within-repertoire ranks of inferred template counts. A later analysis computed generation probabilities with a VDJ recombination model fitted to out-of-frame rearrangements, and checked the results against IGoR. A later analysis scored TCR-TCR, TCR-HLA and TCR-CMV co-occurrence with hypergeometric tests, applying a repertoire-size bias correction to TCR pairs. False discovery rates were estimated in a later analysis by permuting HLA or CMV assignments 20 times. A later analysis grouped co-occurring TCRs with DBSCAN, adding TCRdist sequence similarity when clustering within HLA-allele-positive subsets. Repertoires with fewer than 30,000 or more than 120,000 public chains, plus five repertoires with anomalous nucleotide sharing, were excluded from co-occurrence clustering. This immuneACCESS table, as held by TCRdb, lists in-frame sequences with V and J called but not all clones. Of the missing ones, under half trace to an unresolved V gene in checked studies; the others have no known cause. V and J calls plus clone size are reproduced from that table; the DNA served to infer D and trimming. For this sample there are about 100,000 clones; 65% to 85% appear just once. The top ten clones comprise under 20% of the sample.

Sample: PBMCs. This clonotype was obtained from a woman aged 55-75 years in good health and CMV-seropositive. Rearrangement joined TRBV30 to TRBJ1-1; 8 of the junction bases match TRBD1. The nucleotide sequence is TGTGCCTGGAGCCCAGGGGGCGCGAACACTGAAGCTTTCTTT. Translated, it reads CAWSPGGANTEAFF.